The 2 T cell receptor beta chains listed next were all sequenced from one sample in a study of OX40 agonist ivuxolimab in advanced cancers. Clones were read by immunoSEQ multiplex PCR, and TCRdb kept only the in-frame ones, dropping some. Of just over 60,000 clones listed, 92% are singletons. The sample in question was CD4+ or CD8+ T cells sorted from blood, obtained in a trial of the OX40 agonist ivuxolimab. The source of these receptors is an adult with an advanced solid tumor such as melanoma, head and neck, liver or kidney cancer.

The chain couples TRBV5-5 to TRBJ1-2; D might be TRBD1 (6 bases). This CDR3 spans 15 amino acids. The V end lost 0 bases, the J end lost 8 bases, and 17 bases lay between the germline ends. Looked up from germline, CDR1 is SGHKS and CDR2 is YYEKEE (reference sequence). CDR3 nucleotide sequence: TGTGCCAGCAGCTTGGACCCTACAGGGCCCTTGGGCTACACCTTC. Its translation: CASSLDPTGPLGYTF. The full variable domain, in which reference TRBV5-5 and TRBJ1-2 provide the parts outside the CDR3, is DAGVTQSPTHLIKTRGQQVTLRCSPISGHKSVSWYQQVLGQGPQFIFQYYEKEERGRGNFPDRFSARQFPNYSSELNVNALLLGDSALYLCASSLDPTGPLGYTFGSGTRLTVV.

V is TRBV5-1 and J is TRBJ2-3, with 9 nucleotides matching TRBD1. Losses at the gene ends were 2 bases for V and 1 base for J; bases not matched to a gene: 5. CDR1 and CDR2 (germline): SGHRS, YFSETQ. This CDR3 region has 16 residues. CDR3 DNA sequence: TGCGCCAGCAGCTTAGGAACAGGGGGCGGCACAGATACGCAGTATTTT. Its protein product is CASSLGTGGGTDTQYF. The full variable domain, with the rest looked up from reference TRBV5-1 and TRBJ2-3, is KAGVTQTPRYLIKTRGQQVTLSCSPISGHRSVSWYQQTPGQGLQFLFEYFSETQRNKGNFPGRFSGRQFSNSRSEMNVSTLELGDSALYLCASSLGTGGGTDTQYFGPGTRLTVL.